This T cell receptor (beta chain) was profiled in a study of T cell responses to AZD1222 COVID-19 vaccine. Study-level results: At baseline, just five to seven AZD1222 recipients tested seropositive. Epitopes outside B.1.351 and B.1.1.7 mutated regions reportedly drew nearly half of spike TCRs. The donors showed a predominance of white British ancestry and of females, with possible underestimation of clonal diversity.

As concerns this clone: The antigen is unknown.

The V gene lost 4 bases and the J gene lost 2 bases, with 17 bases spanning the gap. This CDR3 is built from 15 residues. The germline CDR1 and CDR2 sequences are SQVTM and ANQGSEA. Assay: immunoSEQ multiplex PCR; the TCRdb copy retains only in-frame clones and omits some. The sample includes roughly 150,000 clones, 92% seen only once; the top ten take around 1.7%. The receptor was derived from an adult in good health. The source material was peripheral blood, sampled on day 0 of AZD1222 vaccination. The V gene is TRBV29-1, the J gene TRBJ2-5; perhaps D is TRBD1 or TRBD2 (5 bases each). CDR3 bases: TGCAGCGTTGCCGGAAGGAGCGGACAACAAGAGACCCAGTACTTC. Amino acid sequence: CSVAGRSGQQETQYF. Together with reference TRBV29-1 and TRBJ2-5, the CDR3 gives the full variable domain: SAVISQKPSRDICQRGTSLTIQCQVDSQVTMMFWYRQQPGQSLTLIATANQGSEATYESGFVIDKFPISRPNLTFSTLTVSNMSPEDSSIYLCSVAGRSGQQETQYFGPGTRLLVL.